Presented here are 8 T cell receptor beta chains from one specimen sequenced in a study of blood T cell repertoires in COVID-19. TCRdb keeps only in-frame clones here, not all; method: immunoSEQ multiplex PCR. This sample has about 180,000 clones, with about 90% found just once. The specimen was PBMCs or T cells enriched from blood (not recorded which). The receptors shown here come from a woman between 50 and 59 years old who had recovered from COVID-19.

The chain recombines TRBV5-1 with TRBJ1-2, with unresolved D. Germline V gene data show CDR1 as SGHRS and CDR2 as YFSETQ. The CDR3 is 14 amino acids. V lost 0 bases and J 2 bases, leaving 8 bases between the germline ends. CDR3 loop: CASSLEAGNYGYTF. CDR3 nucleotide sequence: TGCGCCAGCAGCTTGGAGGCGGGGAACTATGGCTACACCTTC. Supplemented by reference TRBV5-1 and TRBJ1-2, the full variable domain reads KAGVTQTPRYLIKTRGQQVTLSCSPISGHRSVSWYQQTPGQGLQFLFEYFSETQRNKGNFPGRFSGRQFSNSRSEMNVSTLELGDSALYLCASSLEAGNYGYTFGSGTRLTVV.

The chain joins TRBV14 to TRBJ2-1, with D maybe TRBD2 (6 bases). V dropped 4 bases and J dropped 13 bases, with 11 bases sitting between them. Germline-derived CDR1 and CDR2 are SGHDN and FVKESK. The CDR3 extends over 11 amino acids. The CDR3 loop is CASSPGLNQFF. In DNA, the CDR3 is TGTGCCAGCAGCCCTGGACTAAACCAGTTCTTC. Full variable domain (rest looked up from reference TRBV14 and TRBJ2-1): EAGVTQFPSHSVIEKGQTVTLRCDPISGHDNLYWYRRVMGKEIKFLLHFVKESKQDESGMPNNRFLAERTGGTYSTLKVQPAELEDSGVYFCASSPGLNQFFGPGTRLTVL.

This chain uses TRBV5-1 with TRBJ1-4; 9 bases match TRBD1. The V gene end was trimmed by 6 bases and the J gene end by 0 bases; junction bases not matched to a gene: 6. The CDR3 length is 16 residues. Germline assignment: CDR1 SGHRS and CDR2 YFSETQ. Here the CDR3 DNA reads TGCGCCAGCACCTCGGACAGGGGCGCAACTAATGAAAAACTGTTTTTT. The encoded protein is CASTSDRGATNEKLFF.

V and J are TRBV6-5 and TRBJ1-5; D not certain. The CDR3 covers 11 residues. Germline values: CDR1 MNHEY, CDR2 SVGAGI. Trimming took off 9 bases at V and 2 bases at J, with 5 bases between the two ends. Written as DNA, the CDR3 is TGTGCCAGGCGCGGCAATCAGCCCCAGCATTTT. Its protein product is CARRGNQPQHF.

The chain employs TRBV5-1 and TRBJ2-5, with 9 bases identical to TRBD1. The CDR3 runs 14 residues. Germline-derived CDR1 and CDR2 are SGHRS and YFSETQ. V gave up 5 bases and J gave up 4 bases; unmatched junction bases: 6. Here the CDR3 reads CASRRDRGGETQYF. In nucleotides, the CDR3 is TGCGCCAGCAGACGAGACAGGGGGGGAGAGACCCAGTACTTC.

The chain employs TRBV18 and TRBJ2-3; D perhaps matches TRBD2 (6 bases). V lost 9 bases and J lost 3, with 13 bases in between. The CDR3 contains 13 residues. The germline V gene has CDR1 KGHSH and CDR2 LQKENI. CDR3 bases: TGTGCCAGTTCCCCCGGAGGGACAGATACGCAGTATTTT. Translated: CASSPGGTDTQYF.

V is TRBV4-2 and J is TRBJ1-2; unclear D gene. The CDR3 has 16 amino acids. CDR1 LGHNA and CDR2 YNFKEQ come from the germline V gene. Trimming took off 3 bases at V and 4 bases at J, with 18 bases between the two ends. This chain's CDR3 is CASSQHVLEVPYGYTF. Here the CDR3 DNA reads TGTGCCAGCAGCCAGCACGTTCTGGAGGTTCCCTATGGCTACACCTTC.

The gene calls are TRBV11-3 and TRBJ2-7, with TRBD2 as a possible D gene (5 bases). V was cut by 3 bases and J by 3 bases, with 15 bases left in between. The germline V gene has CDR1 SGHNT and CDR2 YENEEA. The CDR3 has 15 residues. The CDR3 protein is CASSFGEPTDYEQYF. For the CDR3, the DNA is TGTGCCAGCAGCTTTGGGGAGCCCACGGACTACGAGCAGTACTTC. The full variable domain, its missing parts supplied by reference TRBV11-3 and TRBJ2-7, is EAGVVQSPRYKIIEKKQPVAFWCNPISGHNTLYWYLQNLGQGPELLIRYENEEAVDDSQLPKDRFSAERLKGVDSTLKIQPAELGDSAVYLCASSFGEPTDYEQYFGPGTRLTVT.